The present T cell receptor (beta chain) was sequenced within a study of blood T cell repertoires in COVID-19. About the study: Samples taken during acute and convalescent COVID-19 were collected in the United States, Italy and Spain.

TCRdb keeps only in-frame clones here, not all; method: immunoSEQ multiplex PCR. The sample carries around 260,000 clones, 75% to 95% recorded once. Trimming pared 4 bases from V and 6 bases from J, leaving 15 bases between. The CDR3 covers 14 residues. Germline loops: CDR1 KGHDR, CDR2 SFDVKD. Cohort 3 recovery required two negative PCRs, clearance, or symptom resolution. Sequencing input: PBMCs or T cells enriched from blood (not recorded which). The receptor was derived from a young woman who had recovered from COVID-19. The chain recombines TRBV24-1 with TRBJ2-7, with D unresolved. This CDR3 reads CATSDPSVPFEQYF. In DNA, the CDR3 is TGTGCCACCAGTGACCCCTCAGTCCCCTTCGAGCAGTACTTC.